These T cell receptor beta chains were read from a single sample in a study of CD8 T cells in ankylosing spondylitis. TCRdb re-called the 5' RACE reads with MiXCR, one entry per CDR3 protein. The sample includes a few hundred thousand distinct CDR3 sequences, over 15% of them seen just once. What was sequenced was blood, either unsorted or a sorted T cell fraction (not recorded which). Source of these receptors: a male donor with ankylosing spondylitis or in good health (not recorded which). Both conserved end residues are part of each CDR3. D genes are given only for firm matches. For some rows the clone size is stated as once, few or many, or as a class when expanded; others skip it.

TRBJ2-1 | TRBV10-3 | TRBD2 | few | CAISERLAGAHEQFF | TGTGCCATCAGTGAGCGACTAGCGGGAGCACATGAGCAGTTCTTC
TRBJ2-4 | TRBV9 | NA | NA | CASSVFGSDIQYF | TGTGCCAGCAGCGTATTTGGCTCGGACATTCAGTACTTC
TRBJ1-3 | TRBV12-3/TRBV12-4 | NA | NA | CASSNRDRPSSGNTIYF | TGTGCCAGCAGTAACCGGGACCGGCCGTCCTCTGGAAACACCATATATTTT
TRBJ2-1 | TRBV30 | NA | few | CAFRLVTYNEQFF | TGTGCCTTCCGACTAGTTACCTACAATGAGCAGTTCTTC
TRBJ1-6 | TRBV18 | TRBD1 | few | CASSPRDRILNSPLHF | TGTGCCAGCTCGCCCCGGGACAGGATCTTAAATTCACCCCTCCACTTT
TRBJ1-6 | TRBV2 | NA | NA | CASSVVGRNSPLHF | TGTGCCAGCAGTGTCGTTGGCAGGAATTCACCCCTCCACTTT
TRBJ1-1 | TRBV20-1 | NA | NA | CSARVQKNTEAFF | TGCAGTGCTAGAGTCCAGAAGAACACTGAAGCTTTCTTT
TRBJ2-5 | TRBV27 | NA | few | CASGLLSETQYF | TGTGCCAGCGGACTCCTAAGCGAGACCCAGTACTTC
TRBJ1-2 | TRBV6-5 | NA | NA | CASSYRGSGYTF | TGTGCCAGCAGTTACCGGGGGAGTGGCTACACCTTC
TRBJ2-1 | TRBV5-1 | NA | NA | CASAFGKTGSGEQFF | TGCGCCAGCGCCTTCGGGAAAACAGGGTCTGGTGAGCAGTTCTTC
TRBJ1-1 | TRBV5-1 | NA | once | CASSLEGERRTETFF | TGCGCCAGCAGCTTGGAGGGTGAAAGGCGGACTGAAACTTTCTTT
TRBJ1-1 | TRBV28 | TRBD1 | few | CASRETGEGTEAFF | TGTGCCAGCAGAGAGACAGGGGAGGGCACTGAAGCTTTCTTT
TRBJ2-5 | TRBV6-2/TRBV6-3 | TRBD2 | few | CASNGLAGVGGEETQYF | TGTGCCAGCAACGGACTAGCGGGAGTCGGTGGGGAGGAGACCCAGTACTTC
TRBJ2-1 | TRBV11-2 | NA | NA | CASSSPRFGTGSYNEQFF | TGTGCCAGCAGCTCGCCGAGGTTTGGGACTGGGTCCTACAATGAGCAGTTCTTC
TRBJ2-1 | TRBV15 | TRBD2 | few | CATSKAGTSGRNEQFF | TGTGCCACCAGCAAGGCCGGGACTAGCGGGAGAAATGAGCAGTTCTTC
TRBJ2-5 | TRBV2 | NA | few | CASSAGTHQETQYF | TGTGCCAGCAGTGCAGGGACCCACCAAGAGACCCAGTACTTC
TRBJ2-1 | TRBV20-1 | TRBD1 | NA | CSARDSRSYNEQFF | TGCAGTGCTCGGGACAGCCGCTCCTACAATGAGCAGTTCTTC
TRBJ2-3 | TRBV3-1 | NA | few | CASSHGARTSGFGQYF | TGTGCCAGCAGCCACGGTGCGCGGACCAGCGGTTTTGGGCAGTATTTT
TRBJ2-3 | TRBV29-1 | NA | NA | CSVIRGRRPGTDTQYF | TGCAGCGTTATCCGGGGTAGGAGGCCGGGGACAGATACGCAGTATTTT
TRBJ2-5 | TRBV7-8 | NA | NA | CASSPWEETQYF | TGTGCCAGCAGCCCATGGGAAGAGACCCAGTACTTC
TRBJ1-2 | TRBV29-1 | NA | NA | CSVQFSQFYGYTF | TGCAGCGTCCAATTTAGTCAGTTCTATGGCTACACCTTC
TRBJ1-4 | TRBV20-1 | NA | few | CSARYEGSFNEKLFF | TGCAGTGCTAGATATGAGGGGAGCTTTAATGAAAAACTGTTTTTT
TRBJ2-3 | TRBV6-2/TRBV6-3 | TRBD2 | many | CASSYSTAGSGVTDTQYF | TGTGCCAGCAGTTACTCCACCGCGGGTAGCGGGGTTACAGATACGCAGTATTTT
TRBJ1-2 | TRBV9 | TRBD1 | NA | CASSVAPPGGLNYGYTF | TGTGCCAGCAGCGTAGCTCCGCCAGGGGGATTAAACTATGGCTACACCTTC
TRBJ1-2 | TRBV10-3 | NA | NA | CAISPRWSDYGYTF | TGTGCCATCAGCCCTCGATGGTCGGACTATGGCTACACCTTC
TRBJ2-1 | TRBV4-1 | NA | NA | CASSQDGGQPSSYNEQFF | TGCGCCAGCAGCCAAGATGGGGGGCAGCCGAGCTCCTACAATGAGCAGTTCTTC
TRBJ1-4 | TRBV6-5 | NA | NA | CASSYSEGSANEKLFF | TGTGCCAGCAGTTACTCGGAGGGGTCGGCTAATGAAAAACTGTTTTTT
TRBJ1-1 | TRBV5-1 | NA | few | CASSRGMNTEAFF | TGCGCCAGCAGCAGGGGGATGAACACTGAAGCTTTCTTT
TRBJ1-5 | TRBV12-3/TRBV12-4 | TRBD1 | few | CASSQAGGLNQPQHF | TGTGCCAGCAGTCAGGCAGGGGGCCTAAATCAGCCCCAGCATTTT
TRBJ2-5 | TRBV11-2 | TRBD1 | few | CASNPTGGQETQYF | TGTGCCAGCAACCCGACAGGGGGCCAAGAGACCCAGTACTTC
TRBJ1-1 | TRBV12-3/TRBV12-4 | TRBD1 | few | CASSPTGGRGMNTEAFF | TGTGCCAGCAGTCCGACAGGGGGCAGGGGGATGAACACTGAAGCTTTCTTT
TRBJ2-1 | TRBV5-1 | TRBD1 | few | CASSWATGGVSNEQFF | TGCGCCAGCAGCTGGGCGACAGGGGGAGTCTCCAATGAGCAGTTCTTC
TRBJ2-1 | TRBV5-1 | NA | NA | CASSLVEGSYNEQFF | TGCGCCAGCAGCTTGGTGGAGGGGAGCTACAATGAGCAGTTCTTC
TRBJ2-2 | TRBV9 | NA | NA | CASSVGSGPQPGELFF | TGTGCCAGCAGCGTAGGATCGGGACCACAACCCGGGGAGCTGTTTTTT
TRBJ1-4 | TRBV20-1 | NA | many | CSARDGTSNEKLFF | TGCAGTGCTAGAGATGGGACCTCTAATGAAAAACTGTTTTTT
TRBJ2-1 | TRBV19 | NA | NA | CASRDFFYDNEQFF | TGTGCCAGCCGGGACTTCTTTTATGACAATGAGCAGTTCTTC
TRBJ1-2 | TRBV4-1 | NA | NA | CASSQLTATNYGYTF | TGCGCCAGCAGCCAATTGACAGCAACCAACTATGGCTACACCTTC
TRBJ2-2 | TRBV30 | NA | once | CAWSVSQVVYRNTGELFF | TGTGCCTGGAGTGTAAGCCAGGTAGTTTATAGAAACACCGGGGAGCTGTTTTTT
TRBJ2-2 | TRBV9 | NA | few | CASSPPTGRTGELFF | TGTGCCAGCAGCCCCCCCACAGGGCGCACCGGGGAGCTGTTTTTT
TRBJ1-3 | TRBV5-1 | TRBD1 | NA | CASSLDPGTGGPGNTIYF | TGCGCCAGCAGCTTGGACCCCGGGACAGGGGGTCCTGGAAACACCATATATTTT
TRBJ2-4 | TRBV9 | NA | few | CASSPPRAGGKNIQYF | TGTGCCAGCAGCCCCCCGAGGGCCGGTGGCAAAAACATTCAGTACTTC
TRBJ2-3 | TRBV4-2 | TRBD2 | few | CASSPSLTIGLGADTQYF | TGTGCCAGCAGCCCCTCCCTAACTATCGGACTAGGTGCAGATACGCAGTATTTT
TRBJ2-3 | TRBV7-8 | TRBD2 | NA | CASSLGLAGGQGADTQYF | TGTGCCAGCAGCTTAGGACTAGCGGGGGGCCAGGGGGCAGATACGCAGTATTTT
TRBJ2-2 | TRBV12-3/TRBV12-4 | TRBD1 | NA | CASSPQGVGGELFF | TGTGCCAGCAGCCCACAGGGGGTTGGCGGGGAGCTGTTTTTT
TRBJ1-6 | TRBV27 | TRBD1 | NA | CASSGATPTGVYSPLHF | TGTGCCAGCAGTGGGGCAACCCCGACAGGGGTATATTCACCCCTCCACTTT
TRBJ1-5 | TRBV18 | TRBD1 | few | CASSPGQGVGQPQHF | TGTGCCAGCTCACCGGGACAGGGGGTCGGTCAGCCCCAGCATTTT
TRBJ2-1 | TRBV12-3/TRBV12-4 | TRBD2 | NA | CASSSSGRANYNEQFF | TGTGCCAGCAGTTCTAGCGGGAGGGCCAACTACAATGAGCAGTTCTTC
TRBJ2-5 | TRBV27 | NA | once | CASSLYYRNQETQYF | TGTGCCAGCAGTCTATACTATCGTAACCAAGAGACCCAGTACTTC
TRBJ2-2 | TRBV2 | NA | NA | CASIQGFTGELFF | TGTGCCAGCATCCAAGGCTTTACCGGGGAGCTGTTTTTT
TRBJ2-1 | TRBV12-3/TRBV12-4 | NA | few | CASSLLGNHEQFF | TGTGCCAGCAGTTTATTAGGGAACCATGAGCAGTTCTTC
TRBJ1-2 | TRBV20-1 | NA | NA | CSARQGNGYTF | TGCAGTGCTAGACAGGGTAATGGCTACACCTTC
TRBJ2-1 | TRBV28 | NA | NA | CASSLVRVHNEQFF | TGTGCCAGCAGTTTGGTCAGGGTCCACAATGAGCAGTTCTTC
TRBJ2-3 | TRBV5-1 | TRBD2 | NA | CASSETSGGLPGDTQYF | TGCGCCAGCAGCGAGACTAGCGGGGGGCTGCCGGGAGATACGCAGTATTTT
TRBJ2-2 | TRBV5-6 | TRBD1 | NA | CASSRDRDRATATGELFF | TGTGCCAGCAGCCGAGACCGGGACAGGGCTACGGCAACTGGGGAGCTGTTTTTT
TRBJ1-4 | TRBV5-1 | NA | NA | CASSLAVTTTNEKLFF | TGCGCCAGCAGCTTGGCCGTAACGACAACTAATGAAAAACTGTTTTTT
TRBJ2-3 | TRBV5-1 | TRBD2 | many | CASSLDTSGGPDTQYF | TGCGCCAGCAGCTTGGATACTAGCGGGGGACCAGATACGCAGTATTTT
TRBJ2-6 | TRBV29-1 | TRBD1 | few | CSVGSGTGFISGANVLTF | TGCAGCGTGGGGTCCGGGACAGGCTTCATTTCTGGGGCCAACGTCCTGACTTTC
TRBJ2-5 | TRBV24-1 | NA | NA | CAIQSAIQETQYF | TGTGCCATCCAATCAGCCATACAAGAGACCCAGTACTTC